The clone carrying this TCR beta chain came up a few times. Its antigen is not known. TCRdb fed the 5' RACE reads into MiXCR, producing one record per CDR3 protein. The sample lists 250,000 to 350,000 distinct CDR3 sequences, roughly 8.6% seen once, with approximately 2% in the top ten. This record belongs to a study of identical twins. General observations from the study: Weaker excess twin sharing was observed in beta out-of-frame sequences.

The CDR3 totals 16 residues. Trimming pared 0 bases from V and 2 bases from J, leaving 12 bases between. Per germline, CDR1 LGHDT and CDR2 YNNKEL (reference sequence). These data are also associated with another study on yellow fever vaccine responses in identical twins. Per that paper: Vaccine T cell responses of twins reportedly seemed partly convergent and partly personalized.

The chain links TRBV3-1 to TRBJ2-3; TRBD2 is a possible D gene (6 bases). The sample was memory (CD45RO+) T cells sorted from blood. The receptor was isolated from a young woman in good health. In nucleotides, the CDR3 is TGTGCCAGCAGCCAAGATGCGGGGAAGTTCACAGATACGCAGTATTTT. Translating gives CASSQDAGKFTDTQYF.